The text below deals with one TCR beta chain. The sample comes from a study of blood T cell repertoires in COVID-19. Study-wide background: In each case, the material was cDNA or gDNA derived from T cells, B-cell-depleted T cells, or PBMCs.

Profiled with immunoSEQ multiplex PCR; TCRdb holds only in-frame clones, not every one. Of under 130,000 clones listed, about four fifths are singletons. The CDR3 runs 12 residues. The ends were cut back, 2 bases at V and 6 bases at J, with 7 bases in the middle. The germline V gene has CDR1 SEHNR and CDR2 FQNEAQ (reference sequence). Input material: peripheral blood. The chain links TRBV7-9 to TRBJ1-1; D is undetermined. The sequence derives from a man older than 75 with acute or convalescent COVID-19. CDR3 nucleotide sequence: TGTGCCAGCAGCTTACCAACAGCTGAAGCTTTCTTT. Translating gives CASSLPTAEAFF.